The text below deals with one TCR beta chain. As processed by the authors: The assay estimated nucleated cells by amplifying reference gene primers. Some clones are missing from TCRdb's copy, which holds only in-frame ones; the method was immunoSEQ multiplex PCR. The V and J calls and clone size were taken over from that table, and D and trimming were inferred from the DNA. The sample yields fewer than 250,000 clones, 82% seen once. These data originate in a study of blood T cell repertoires in COVID-19. Turning to the study itself: There were acute and convalescent COVID-19 samples, and they came from the United States, Italy and Spain.

CDR1 is SGHRS, CDR2 YFSETQ, per germline. V lost 4 bases to trimming and J lost 5 bases; unmatched junction nucleotides: 5. CDR3 length equals 15 residues. The specimen sequenced was peripheral blood. J is TRBJ1-3 and V is TRBV5-1; 11 bases match TRBD1. The receptor's source is a woman in her sixties or seventies with COVID-19, enrolled during active disease. The CDR3 here is CASSQGQGVRNTIYF. The CDR3 bases are TGCGCCAGCAGCCAGGGACAGGGGGTACGAAACACCATATATTTT.